A single sample gave rise to the 5 T cell receptor beta chains below, sequenced in a study of shared clonotypes between healthy human individuals. Assay used: immunoSEQ multiplex PCR; TCRdb lists only in-frame clones, some missing. The sample comprises 520,000 or so clones, 60% to 85% of which are singletons, and 13% rests with the top ten. Material for sequencing was PBMCs. Receptors originate from a woman aged 40 to 50 in good health. Some clones in this sample may be carry-over from other donors' samples.

V usage is TRBV11-2 and J usage is TRBJ2-7, with a possible D match to TRBD1 (6 bases). Germline V CDR1 and CDR2: SGHAT, FQNNGV. This CDR3 is built from 15 residues. V shed 5 bases and J shed 2 bases, with 16 bases lying between them. CDR3 residues: CASSAHQQGPYEQYF. In DNA, the CDR3 is TGTGCCAGCAGCGCCCACCAACAGGGACCCTACGAGCAGTACTTC.

V gene TRBV7-9 combines with J gene TRBJ2-1, with 7 bases aligning to TRBD2. The CDR3 spans 14 residues. J gave up 13 bases and V 2 bases, and 11 bases lay outside the gene matches. Germline V CDR1 and CDR2: SEHNR, FQNEAQ (reference sequence). CDR3 residues: CASSLIGLENPQFF. The CDR3 DNA follows: TGTGCCAGCAGCTTAATTGGACTAGAAAATCCCCAGTTCTTC.

The chain recombines TRBV5-1 with TRBJ2-2; D unclear. Trimming stripped 4 bases from V and 0 bases from J, with 16 bases between. The germline V gene has CDR1 SGHRS and CDR2 YFSETQ. The CDR3 loop spans 17 amino acids. In DNA form, the CDR3 reads TGCGCCAGCAGCCTTCCAGACACGACCCCGAACACCGGGGAGCTGTTTTTT. Translated, it gives CASSLPDTTPNTGELFF.

The V and J genes are TRBV11-2 and TRBJ1-1; D unclear. The V end was cut by 1 base, the J end by 11 bases, with 17 bases between. Germline V lookup: CDR1 SGHAT, CDR2 FQNNGV. The CDR3 is made up of 14 amino acids. The CDR3 loop is CASSLVFYGGEAFF. The CDR3 DNA reads as TGTGCCAGCAGCTTAGTTTTTTACGGTGGGGAGGCTTTCTTT. Drawing the rest from reference TRBV11-2 and TRBJ1-1, the complete variable domain is EAGVAQSPRYKIIEKRQSVAFWCNPISGHATLYWYQQILGQGPKLLIQFQNNGVVDDSQLPKDRFSAERLKGVDSTLKIQPAKLEDSAVYLCASSLVFYGGEAFFGQGTRLTVV.

Only a few counts were recorded for this clone. The V call is TRBV11-2, the J call TRBJ2-2, with 7 bases that match TRBD2. This CDR3 contains 14 residues. The V and J ends lost 6 bases and 4 bases, in that order; junction bases with no gene match: 5. Germline CDR1 and CDR2: SGHAT and FQNNGV. CDR3 DNA: TGTGCCAGCAGTTTCGAGCGGGGCACCGGGGAGCTGTTTTTT. Residues: CASSFERGTGELFF. The whole variable domain, filled in from reference TRBV11-2 and TRBJ2-2, reads EAGVAQSPRYKIIEKRQSVAFWCNPISGHATLYWYQQILGQGPKLLIQFQNNGVVDDSQLPKDRFSAERLKGVDSTLKIQPAKLEDSAVYLCASSFERGTGELFFGEGSRLTVL.